These 27 T cell receptor beta chains share one sample of origin, sequenced in a study of T cell responses to AZD1222 COVID-19 vaccine. The repertoire was sequenced with immunoSEQ multiplex PCR; TCRdb's copy has only in-frame clones and lacks some. The sample includes some 180,000 clones, 85% to 95% of them seen just once. Source: peripheral blood, taken 28 days after the second AZD1222 dose. The origin of the receptors is an adult who received the AZD1222 COVID-19 vaccine.

V and J are TRBV5-1 and TRBJ2-7; tentatively, D is TRBD1 or TRBD2 (5 bases each). Germline V gives CDR1 SGHRS, CDR2 YFSETQ. Trimming took 4 bases from V and 10 from J, leaving 12 bases between them. The CDR3 is 11 amino acids. The DNA of the CDR3 is TGCGCCAGCAGCCTTTTGGGGGTTCAGTACTTC. It codes for CASSLLGVQYF.

The CDR3 DNA follows: TGTGCCAGCAGCCAAATATGGGTGGGGACCCAGTACTTC. Protein: CASSQIWVGTQYF. J is TRBJ2-5 and V is TRBV7-2, with D unclear. Germline CDR1 is SGHTA and CDR2 is FQGNSA. There are 13 residues in the CDR3. V was pared by 5 bases and J by 7 bases, with 14 bases between.

This clone was seen once. J is TRBJ2-2 and V is TRBV10-3; possible D gene TRBD1, 7 bases. Germline CDR1 and CDR2: ENHRY and SYGVKD. The CDR3 runs 14 residues. V shed 8 bases and J shed 1 base, with 11 bases lying between them. This chain's CDR3 is CAIGGTVNTGELFF. The CDR3 coding sequence is TGTGCCATCGGAGGGACAGTGAACACCGGGGAGCTGTTTTTT.

V and J are TRBV7-7 and TRBJ1-2, with a tentative D call TRBD1 (5 bases). In germline, CDR1 is SSHAT, CDR2 FNYEAQ (reference sequence). The germline V and J ends were trimmed by 4 bases and 0 bases, with 15 bases remaining between them. This CDR3 has 16 residues. CDR3 DNA sequence: TGTGCCAGCAGCTGCGGGGCGGGAACGCCTAACTATGGCTACACCTTC. As protein: CASSCGAGTPNYGYTF.

V usage is TRBV5-1 and J usage is TRBJ2-2; TRBD1 matches at 7 bases. CDR3 length equals 16 residues. V was clipped by 4 bases and J by 5 bases; unmatched bases: 11. Per germline, CDR1 SGHRS and CDR2 YFSETQ. The CDR3 loop is CASSTGTAQGTGELFF. CDR3 coding DNA: TGCGCCAGCAGCACCGGGACAGCTCAGGGGACCGGGGAGCTGTTTTTT.

In its sample, this clone was seen once. The J gene is TRBJ2-3, the V gene TRBV10-1; D is ambiguous. Deletions cut 5 bases from V and 2 bases from J, with 8 bases between. This CDR3 region has 13 residues. Germline V gene sequence: CDR1 WNHNN, CDR2 SYGVQD (reference sequence). The CDR3 spells CASSHGYTDTQYF. The CDR3 DNA reads as TGCGCCAGCAGTCACGGGTACACAGATACGCAGTATTTT.

This clone has a handful of counts. The V gene is TRBV7-3, the J gene TRBJ2-5; TRBD2 agrees at 8 bases. J was trimmed by 5 bases and V by 5 bases; bases with no gene match: 7. From germline, CDR1 is SGHTA and CDR2 FQGTGA. The CDR3 spans 14 residues. CDR3 amino acids: CASSPLGGAETQYF. The DNA for the CDR3 is TGTGCCAGCAGCCCCCTCGGGGGGGCGGAGACCCAGTACTTC.

This chain joins TRBV6-2 or TRBV6-3 and TRBJ1-2; possibly TRBD1 for D (6 bases). The CDR3 is 15 residues long. Trimming pared 2 bases from V and 2 bases from J, leaving 12 bases between. Per germline, CDR1 MNHEY and CDR2 SVGEGT. In nucleotides, the CDR3 is TGTGCCAGCAGTTACCTGCAACAGGGAAACTATGGCTACACCTTC. This encodes CASSYLQQGNYGYTF.

The genes are TRBV6-1 and TRBJ1-2, with unresolved D. Trimming took off 0 bases at V and 4 bases at J, with 12 bases between the two ends. The CDR3 is made up of 15 amino acids. Germline CDR1 is MNHNS and CDR2 is SASEGT. CDR3 nucleotide sequence: TGTGCCAGCAGTGAAGCGCTTGACGGTTTCTATGGCTACACCTTC. Its protein is CASSEALDGFYGYTF.

This chain uses TRBV13 with TRBJ2-7; D assignment may be TRBD1 or TRBD2 (5 bases each). Germline CDR1 reads PRHDT; CDR2 reads FYEKMQ (reference sequence). The CDR3 covers 16 residues. Trimming removed 0 bases from V and 4 bases from J, with 16 bases in between. CDR3 sequence (DNA): TGTGCCAGCAGCTTAGGCGCCGGGACGGCCCCATACGAGCAGTACTTC. Translating gives CASSLGAGTAPYEQYF.

J is TRBJ2-1 and V is TRBV27, with TRBD2 matching over 7 bases. V lost 0 bases to trimming and J lost 0 bases; unmatched junction nucleotides: 2. The germline V gene has CDR1 MNHEY and CDR2 SMNVEV (reference sequence). This CDR3 contains 16 residues. CDR3 sequence (DNA): TGTGCCAGCAGTTTATCGGGCGGGAGCTCCTACAATGAGCAGTTCTTC. Translating gives CASSLSGGSSYNEQFF.

The gene calls are TRBV24-1 and TRBJ2-1; TRBD1 agrees at 7 bases. Germline trimming cut 4 bases from V and 0 bases from J; bases unmatched to any gene: 8. The length of the CDR3 is 17 residues. In germline, CDR1 is KGHDR, CDR2 SFDVKD. The CDR3 nucleotides are TGTGCCACCAGTGACCGATGGGGACAGAGCTCCTACAATGAGCAGTTCTTC. Its translation is CATSDRWGQSSYNEQFF.

The chain recombines TRBV7-9 with TRBJ1-1, with TRBD1 matching 8 bases. V gave up 5 bases and J gave up 1 base; unmatched junction bases: 6. From germline, CDR1 is SEHNR and CDR2 FQNEAQ (reference sequence). CDR3 size: 15 residues. CDR3 coding DNA: TGTGCCAGCAGCGTTACCGGGACAGGGAACACTGAAGCTTTCTTT. It encodes CASSVTGTGNTEAFF.

The V gene is TRBV5-1, the J gene TRBJ2-3; D not certain. Germline CDR1 SGHRS, CDR2 YFSETQ. V shed 0 bases and J shed 1 base, with 6 bases lying between them. The CDR3 has 14 amino acids. CDR3 DNA: TGCGCCAGCAGCTTGGGGACGGGCACAGATACGCAGTATTTT. It translates to CASSLGTGTDTQYF.

The chain couples TRBV7-2 to TRBJ2-1, with D perhaps TRBD1 (5 bases). CDR3 length: 17 amino acids. Trimming removed 4 bases from V and 0 bases from J, with 16 bases in between. The germline gives CDR1 SGHTA, CDR2 FQGNSA. The CDR3 coding sequence is TGTGCCAGCAGCTGGGGCGGAACCGGTTTCTCCTACAATGAGCAGTTCTTC. Its protein product is CASSWGGTGFSYNEQFF.

This chain links TRBV29-1 with TRBJ1-1, with D unclear. The CDR3 spans 13 residues. V lost 1 base and J lost 3, with 9 bases in between. Germline CDR1 and CDR2: SQVTM and ANQGSEA. CDR3 region: CSVEGGMDTEAFF. Here the CDR3 DNA reads TGCAGCGTTGAAGGGGGTATGGACACTGAAGCTTTCTTT. The entire variable domain, with the rest obtained from reference TRBV29-1 and TRBJ1-1, is as follows: SAVISQKPSRDICQRGTSLTIQCQVDSQVTMMFWYRQQPGQSLTLIATANQGSEATYESGFVIDKFPISRPNLTFSTLTVSNMSPEDSSIYLCSVEGGMDTEAFFGQGTRLTVV.

Of note for this clone: Different DNA sequences within this sample yield the same CDR3. The chain is built from TRBV18 and TRBJ2-3; unclear D gene. V was shortened by 3 bases and J by 0 bases, with 1 base between the two germline ends. The CDR3 length is 12 residues. Germline V gene lookup returns CDR1 KGHSH and CDR2 LQKENI. Written as DNA, the CDR3 is TGTGCCAGCTCACCCAGCACAGATACGCAGTATTTT. It encodes CASSPSTDTQYF. The entire variable domain, with the rest obtained from reference TRBV18 and TRBJ2-3, is as follows: NAGVMQNPRHLVRRRGQEARLRCSPMKGHSHVYWYRQLPEEGLKFMVYLQKENIIDESGMPKERFSAEFPKEGPSILRIQQVVRGDSAAYFCASSPSTDTQYFGPGTRLTVL.

The chain employs TRBV6-6 and TRBJ1-4, with D perhaps TRBD1 (5 bases). V shed 6 bases and J shed 8 bases, with 16 bases lying between them. CDR1 and CDR2 from the germline V gene are MNHNY and SVGAGI (reference sequence). The CDR3 is 14 residues long. The CDR3 DNA sequence: TGTGCCAGCAGATTACAGGCATCAGGAGAAAAACTGTTTTTT. Translating it yields CASRLQASGEKLFF.

The chain employs TRBV2 and TRBJ2-5, with D possibly matching TRBD2 (6 bases). The germline V and J ends were trimmed by 7 bases and 5 bases, with 20 bases remaining between them. The CDR3 loop spans 15 amino acids. Germline assignment: CDR1 SNHLY and CDR2 FYNNEI. The DNA for the CDR3 is TGTGCCAGCACCGAGCACGGGAGCGCCGGGGAGACCCAGTACTTC. Amino acids: CASTEHGSAGETQYF.

The chain links TRBV27 to TRBJ1-5, with 7 bases that match TRBD1. CDR3 size: 14 residues. The germline V gene has CDR1 MNHEY and CDR2 SMNVEV (reference sequence). J gave up 2 bases and V 6 bases, and 4 bases lay outside the gene matches. The CDR3 protein is CASRNTGGNQPQHF. CDR3 DNA sequence: TGTGCCAGCAGAAATACAGGGGGCAATCAGCCCCAGCATTTT.

J is TRBJ2-1 and V is TRBV4-3; D not resolved. Trimming left V 0 bases short and J 0 bases short, with 9 bases between. CDR3 size: 16 residues. CDR1 is LGHNA and CDR2 is YSLEER in the germline V gene. The DNA for the CDR3 is TGCGCCAGCAGCCAAGACTGGCAGAGCTCCTACAATGAGCAGTTCTTC. It yields the protein CASSQDWQSSYNEQFF.

The chain employs TRBV4-1 and TRBJ1-2; D gene unclear. CDR1 is MGHRA, CDR2 YSYEKL, per germline. This CDR3 spans 12 amino acids. Trimming took off 2 bases at V and 8 bases at J, with 9 bases between the two ends. The CDR3 region is CASSQSGMGYTF. CDR3 DNA sequence: TGCGCCAGCAGCCAATCGGGGATGGGCTACACCTTC.

The CDR3 DNA reads as TGTGCCAGCAGCTTAAGAAGATGGTCTAGCGGTGACAATGAGCAGTTCTTC. Protein: CASSLRRWSSGDNEQFF. V gene TRBV7-8 combines with J gene TRBJ2-1; TRBD2 agrees at 7 bases. V dropped 2 bases and J dropped 5; count of bases not matched to a gene: 12. From germline, CDR1 is SGHVS and CDR2 FQNEAQ. The CDR3 has 17 residues.

V gene TRBV5-1 combines with J gene TRBJ1-5; D remains unclear. The V end was cut by 0 bases, the J end by 2 bases, with 9 bases between. The CDR3 spans 15 residues. Germline CDR1 is SGHRS and CDR2 is YFSETQ. The CDR3 spells CASSLDSGGNQPQHF. The CDR3 bases are TGCGCCAGCAGCTTGGACAGTGGTGGCAATCAGCCCCAGCATTTT. The whole variable domain, remainder taken from reference TRBV5-1 and TRBJ1-5, is KAGVTQTPRYLIKTRGQQVTLSCSPISGHRSVSWYQQTPGQGLQFLFEYFSETQRNKGNFPGRFSGRQFSNSRSEMNVSTLELGDSALYLCASSLDSGGNQPQHFGDGTRLSIL.

This chain joins TRBV28 and TRBJ1-1; D unresolved. The CDR3 has 14 amino acids. Germline loops: CDR1 MDHEN, CDR2 SYDVKM. Trimming pared 6 bases from V and 4 bases from J, leaving 15 bases between. Written as DNA, the CDR3 is TGTGCCAGCAGACCCTTTGAATCGGGCACTGAAGCTTTCTTT. Translating it yields CASRPFESGTEAFF.

The genes are TRBV30 and TRBJ2-3; 7 nucleotides line up with TRBD2. Germline lookup yields CDR1 GTSNPN and CDR2 SVGIG (reference sequence). The CDR3 sequence is 13 residues long. Trimming cost V 2 bases and J 6 bases; bases outside gene matches: 5. This CDR3 reads CAWSRLGGDTQYF. CDR3 DNA: TGTGCCTGGAGTAGGCTGGGGGGGGATACGCAGTATTTT.

This chain connects TRBV5-6 to TRBJ1-5; 9 positions agree with TRBD1. Germline V gives CDR1 SGHDT, CDR2 YYEEEE. V shed 1 base, J shed 1 base, and the junction held 12 bases outside the gene matches. The CDR3 consists of 19 residues. The CDR3 spells CASSLRVDTGQGSNQPQHF. Here the CDR3 DNA reads TGTGCCAGCAGCTTGAGGGTTGACACGGGACAGGGAAGCAATCAGCCCCAGCATTTT.